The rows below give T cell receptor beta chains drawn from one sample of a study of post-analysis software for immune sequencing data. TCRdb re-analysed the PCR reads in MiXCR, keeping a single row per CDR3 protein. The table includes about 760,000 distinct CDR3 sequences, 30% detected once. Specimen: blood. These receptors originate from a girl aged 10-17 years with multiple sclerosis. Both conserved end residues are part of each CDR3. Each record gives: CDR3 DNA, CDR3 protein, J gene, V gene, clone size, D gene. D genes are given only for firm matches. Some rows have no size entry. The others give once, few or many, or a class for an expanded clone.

CDR3 DNA: TGTGCCAGCAGCCTACCGGGCGTTAATGAGCAGTTCTTC; CDR3 protein: CASSLPGVNEQFF; J gene: TRBJ2-1; V gene: TRBV7-9; clone size: -; D gene: -
CDR3 DNA: TGCAGTGCGTCATGGGTACGCTTCTCCTACGAGCAGTACTTC; CDR3 protein: CSASWVRFSYEQYF; J gene: TRBJ2-7; V gene: TRBV20-1; clone size: few; D gene: -
CDR3 DNA: TGTGCCAGCTCACCCCGGGAGCCCCAAGAGACCCAGTACTTC; CDR3 protein: CASSPREPQETQYF; J gene: TRBJ2-5; V gene: TRBV18; clone size: -; D gene: -
CDR3 DNA: TGTGCCAGCAGCCGCCAGACTAGCGGGAGGGAAGAGACCCAGTACTTC; CDR3 protein: CASSRQTSGREETQYF; J gene: TRBJ2-5; V gene: TRBV3-1; clone size: -; D gene: TRBD2
CDR3 DNA: TGCGCCAGCAGCTTGAAGTCAGATAATTCACCCCTCCACTTT; CDR3 protein: CASSLKSDNSPLHF; J gene: TRBJ1-6; V gene: TRBV5-1; clone size: -; D gene: -
CDR3 DNA: TGTGCCACCAGTGATTTCTCTTCCTACAATGAGCAGTTCTTC; CDR3 protein: CATSDFSSYNEQFF; J gene: TRBJ2-1; V gene: TRBV24-1; clone size: -; D gene: -
CDR3 DNA: TGTGCCAGCAGCTTCGGTGGTGGGGGTTCCACTGAAGCTTTCTTT; CDR3 protein: CASSFGGGGSTEAFF; J gene: TRBJ1-1; V gene: TRBV7-9; clone size: -; D gene: -
CDR3 DNA: TGTGCCAGCAGCCCTACGGGACGGGAAAAACTGTTTTTT; CDR3 protein: CASSPTGREKLFF; J gene: TRBJ1-4; V gene: TRBV5-5; clone size: -; D gene: -
CDR3 DNA: TGTGCCAGCAGTTACTCTGCCGGATACTACGAGCAGTACTTC; CDR3 protein: CASSYSAGYYEQYF; J gene: TRBJ2-7; V gene: TRBV6-6; clone size: -; D gene: -
CDR3 DNA: TGCAGCATATGGGGGGGTGTGGACAAGGGTTACGAGCAGTACTTC; CDR3 protein: CSIWGGVDKGYEQYF; J gene: TRBJ2-7; V gene: TRBV29-1; clone size: -; D gene: TRBD2
CDR3 DNA: TGTGCCCCTTCCGGGACAGAGAAAGAGACCCAGTTCTTC; CDR3 protein: CAPSGTEKETQFF; J gene: TRBJ2-1; V gene: TRBV15; clone size: -; D gene: TRBD1
CDR3 DNA: TGCGCCAGCGGCCCTGGAGAGACCCAGTACTTC; CDR3 protein: CASGPGETQYF; J gene: TRBJ2-5; V gene: TRBV4-1; clone size: -; D gene: -
CDR3 DNA: TGTGCCAGTAGTATAGATGGGGAGACCCAGTACTTC; CDR3 protein: CASSIDGETQYF; J gene: TRBJ2-5; V gene: TRBV19; clone size: -; D gene: -
CDR3 DNA: TGTGCCAGCAGCCAAGATTTTTGGACGGAAGGAGAGACCCAGTACTTC; CDR3 protein: CASSQDFWTEGETQYF; J gene: TRBJ2-5; V gene: TRBV3-1; clone size: -; D gene: -
CDR3 DNA: TGTGCCAGCAGTTACCGGGGGGCTGGGGAGACCCAGTACTTC; CDR3 protein: CASSYRGAGETQYF; J gene: TRBJ2-5; V gene: TRBV6-6; clone size: -; D gene: -
CDR3 DNA: TGCGCCAGCAGCCCAACCGGGACAGTCAATCAGCCCCAGCATTTT; CDR3 protein: CASSPTGTVNQPQHF; J gene: TRBJ1-5; V gene: TRBV5-1; clone size: few; D gene: TRBD1
CDR3 DNA: TGTGCCAGCAGCCCGGACAGGGGGCGCCCTGAAGCTTTCTTT; CDR3 protein: CASSPDRGRPEAFF; J gene: TRBJ1-1; V gene: TRBV7-2; clone size: once; D gene: TRBD1
CDR3 DNA: TGTGCCACCAGCAACAGGGTTTCTGGAAAACTGTTTTTT; CDR3 protein: CATSNRVSGKLFF; J gene: TRBJ1-4; V gene: TRBV15; clone size: -; D gene: -
CDR3 DNA: TGTGCCAGCAGGAAGGGTGCGGGCACAGATACGCAGTATTTT; CDR3 protein: CASRKGAGTDTQYF; J gene: TRBJ2-3; V gene: TRBV6-5; clone size: -; D gene: -
CDR3 DNA: TGTGCCACCAGTGATGCCGGACTAGCGGGTGAGCAGTTCTTC; CDR3 protein: CATSDAGLAGEQFF; J gene: TRBJ2-1; V gene: TRBV24-1; clone size: few; D gene: TRBD2
CDR3 DNA: TGTGCCAGCAGGGACACAGGGGGTGGGCCGTACAATGCGCAGTTCTTC; CDR3 protein: CASRDTGGGPYNAQFF; J gene: TRBJ2-1; V gene: TRBV28; clone size: -; D gene: TRBD1
CDR3 DNA: TGTGCCAGCAGTACCCTTCCGGGGACTAATGAAAAACTGTTTTTT; CDR3 protein: CASSTLPGTNEKLFF; J gene: TRBJ1-4; V gene: TRBV27; clone size: once; D gene: -
CDR3 DNA: TGTGCCAGCAGCTCGATTAGCCCCTACGAGCAGTACTTC; CDR3 protein: CASSSISPYEQYF; J gene: TRBJ2-7; V gene: TRBV7-2; clone size: -; D gene: -
CDR3 DNA: TGTGCCGGCTCGCCCCGGGACAGGGTCACAGATACGCAGTATTTT; CDR3 protein: CAGSPRDRVTDTQYF; J gene: TRBJ2-3; V gene: TRBV18; clone size: once; D gene: TRBD1
CDR3 DNA: TGTGCCAGCAGCTTAAATCTAGCGGCAAACAATGAGCAGTTCTTC; CDR3 protein: CASSLNLAANNEQFF; J gene: TRBJ2-1; V gene: TRBV7-2; clone size: -; D gene: TRBD2
CDR3 DNA: TGTGCCATCAGTGAGTATAAGGACCAAGAGACCCAGTACTTC; CDR3 protein: CAISEYKDQETQYF; J gene: TRBJ2-5; V gene: TRBV10-3; clone size: -; D gene: -
CDR3 DNA: TGTGCCAGCAGCTTAGCCGGGGAGCTGTTTTTT; CDR3 protein: CASSLAGELFF; J gene: TRBJ2-2; V gene: TRBV11-2; clone size: -; D gene: -
CDR3 DNA: TGTGCCAGCAGCCCCCGGACTAGCGTGGGGCAAGAGACCCAGTACTTC; CDR3 protein: CASSPRTSVGQETQYF; J gene: TRBJ2-5; V gene: TRBV7-2; clone size: -; D gene: TRBD2
CDR3 DNA: TGTGCCAGTAGTATATCCAGAGCCAAAAACATTCAGTACTTC; CDR3 protein: CASSISRAKNIQYF; J gene: TRBJ2-4; V gene: TRBV19; clone size: -; D gene: -
CDR3 DNA: TGTGCCAGCAGAGACTGGACAGGACGCACAGATACGCAGTATTTT; CDR3 protein: CASRDWTGRTDTQYF; J gene: TRBJ2-3; V gene: TRBV7-9; clone size: few; D gene: TRBD1
CDR3 DNA: TGTGCCAGCAGCTTATACAGGACCTCAAGCTACGAGCAGTACTTC; CDR3 protein: CASSLYRTSSYEQYF; J gene: TRBJ2-7; V gene: TRBV7-9; clone size: -; D gene: -
CDR3 DNA: TGTGCCATCGGGGGGGGCAGGGGGCGCGAGCAGTACTTC; CDR3 protein: CAIGGGRGREQYF; J gene: TRBJ2-7; V gene: TRBV10-3; clone size: -; D gene: -
CDR3 DNA: TGTGCCATCAGTGAGTCGTTCGGCGGGGGCCAGGGCTACACCTTC; CDR3 protein: CAISESFGGGQGYTF; J gene: TRBJ1-2; V gene: TRBV10-3; clone size: few; D gene: -
CDR3 DNA: TGTGCTAGTGGTTTGGTACGAGGACCACACAACGTTGAGCAGTTCTTC; CDR3 protein: CASGLVRGPHNVEQFF; J gene: TRBJ2-1; V gene: TRBV12-5; clone size: few; D gene: -
CDR3 DNA: TGCGCCAGCAGCCAAGATTTTTCCGAGCAGTACTTC; CDR3 protein: CASSQDFSEQYF; J gene: TRBJ2-7; V gene: TRBV4-1; clone size: few; D gene: -
CDR3 DNA: TGTGCCAGCAGCCAGGAAGGGGTCGGTACTGAAGCTTTCTTT; CDR3 protein: CASSQEGVGTEAFF; J gene: TRBJ1-1; V gene: TRBV7-9; clone size: -; D gene: -
CDR3 DNA: TGTGCCAGCAGAGGGCCGGCGGGTTCACCCCTCCACTTT; CDR3 protein: CASRGPAGSPLHF; J gene: TRBJ1-6; V gene: TRBV6-2/TRBV6-3; clone size: -; D gene: -
CDR3 DNA: TGTGCCAGCCTGACAGGGGGCACCTCCTTGAACACTGAAGCTTTCTTT; CDR3 protein: CASLTGGTSLNTEAFF; J gene: TRBJ1-1; V gene: TRBV12-3/TRBV12-4; clone size: -; D gene: TRBD1
CDR3 DNA: TGTGCCAGCAGCCACCGCCGGACAGGGTTAAGCACAGATACGCAGTATTTT; CDR3 protein: CASSHRRTGLSTDTQYF; J gene: TRBJ2-3; V gene: TRBV6-2/TRBV6-3; clone size: -; D gene: TRBD1
CDR3 DNA: TGCAGCGTTGATGGACGGGGGCGGGCTTTCTTT; CDR3 protein: CSVDGRGRAFF; J gene: TRBJ1-1; V gene: TRBV29-1; clone size: -; D gene: -
CDR3 DNA: TGCAGTGCTAGAGATCTGAGCGGCAATCAGCCCCAGCATTTT; CDR3 protein: CSARDLSGNQPQHF; J gene: TRBJ1-5; V gene: TRBV20-1; clone size: -; D gene: -
CDR3 DNA: TGTGCCAGCAGCTCTGGAGAGCGGGGGAGCACAGATACGCAGTATTTT; CDR3 protein: CASSSGERGSTDTQYF; J gene: TRBJ2-3; V gene: TRBV11-2; clone size: -; D gene: TRBD2
CDR3 DNA: TGTGCCAGCAGTCGCGGGACTCCTAAACCCAATGAGCAGTTCTTC; CDR3 protein: CASSRGTPKPNEQFF; J gene: TRBJ2-1; V gene: TRBV6-5; clone size: -; D gene: -
CDR3 DNA: TGTGCCAGCAGCTTGGGGACTAGCGGGGGGCCCCGTAAGAATGAGCAGTTCTTC; CDR3 protein: CASSLGTSGGPRKNEQFF; J gene: TRBJ2-1; V gene: TRBV7-9; clone size: few; D gene: TRBD2
CDR3 DNA: TGTGCCAGCAGCCAAGATATTTGGGTTGTGGATACGCAGTATTTT; CDR3 protein: CASSQDIWVVDTQYF; J gene: TRBJ2-3; V gene: TRBV3-1; clone size: few; D gene: -
CDR3 DNA: TGTGCCAGCTCACTACTACCTCCGACAGGCAGGGCAGATACGCAGTATTTT; CDR3 protein: CASSLLPPTGRADTQYF; J gene: TRBJ2-3; V gene: TRBV18; clone size: -; D gene: -
CDR3 DNA: TGCAGTGCTAACGGGCTGAATCATGGCACAGATACGCAGTATTTT; CDR3 protein: CSANGLNHGTDTQYF; J gene: TRBJ2-3; V gene: TRBV20-1; clone size: -; D gene: -
CDR3 DNA: TGCAGTGCTAGAGATTACTCCGGGACTAGCGACAATGAGCAGTTCTTC; CDR3 protein: CSARDYSGTSDNEQFF; J gene: TRBJ2-1; V gene: TRBV20-1; clone size: -; D gene: TRBD2
CDR3 DNA: TGTGCCAGCAGTTTTAGGATTTCGACGGTCACTAACTATGGCTACACCTTC; CDR3 protein: CASSFRISTVTNYGYTF; J gene: TRBJ1-2; V gene: TRBV27; clone size: -; D gene: -
CDR3 DNA: TGTGCCAGTAGTATCGCCGGGACAGGAATCTTCGGGGCCAACGTCCTGACTTTC; CDR3 protein: CASSIAGTGIFGANVLTF; J gene: TRBJ2-6; V gene: TRBV19; clone size: few; D gene: TRBD1
CDR3 DNA: TGTGCCACCAGTGGGTTGACTAGCGGGAGTACGAATGAGCAGTTCTTC; CDR3 protein: CATSGLTSGSTNEQFF; J gene: TRBJ2-1; V gene: TRBV24-1; clone size: -; D gene: TRBD2
CDR3 DNA: TGTGCCAGCAGTTTTCGCCCAATGGGGGACGACTATGGCTACACCTTC; CDR3 protein: CASSFRPMGDDYGYTF; J gene: TRBJ1-2; V gene: TRBV12-3/TRBV12-4; clone size: -; D gene: -
CDR3 DNA: TGTGCCAGCAGGACCCGGTTGAACACTGAAGCTTTCTTT; CDR3 protein: CASRTRLNTEAFF; J gene: TRBJ1-1; V gene: TRBV2; clone size: -; D gene: -
CDR3 DNA: TGCAGTGCTAGAGATCGCAGGTTTAGCTCCTACAATGAGCAGTTCTTC; CDR3 protein: CSARDRRFSSYNEQFF; J gene: TRBJ2-1; V gene: TRBV20-1; clone size: many; D gene: -
CDR3 DNA: TGCAGTGCTAGAGCGGGACAGAAGGTGTACTTC; CDR3 protein: CSARAGQKVYF; J gene: TRBJ2-7; V gene: TRBV20-1; clone size: -; D gene: TRBD1